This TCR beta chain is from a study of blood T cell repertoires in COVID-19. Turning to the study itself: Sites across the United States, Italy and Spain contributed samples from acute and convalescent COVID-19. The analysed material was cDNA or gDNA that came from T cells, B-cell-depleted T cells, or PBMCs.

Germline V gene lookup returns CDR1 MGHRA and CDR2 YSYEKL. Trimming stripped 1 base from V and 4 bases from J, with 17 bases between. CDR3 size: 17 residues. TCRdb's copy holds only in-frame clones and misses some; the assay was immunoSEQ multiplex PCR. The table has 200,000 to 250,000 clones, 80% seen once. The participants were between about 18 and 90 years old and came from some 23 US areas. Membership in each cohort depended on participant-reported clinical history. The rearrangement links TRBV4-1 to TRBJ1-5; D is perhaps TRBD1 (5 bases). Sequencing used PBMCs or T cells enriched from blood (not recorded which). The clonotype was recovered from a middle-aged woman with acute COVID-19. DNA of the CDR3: TGCGCCAGCAGCCAAGGATCTGGGCAGGGCGGAAATCAGCCCCAGCATTTT. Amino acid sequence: CASSQGSGQGGNQPQHF.